A selection of T cell receptor beta chains follows, all from one sample in a study of naive and memory T cell subsets. TCRdb re-called the UMI-ligation and nested PCR reads through MiXCR, storing one row per CDR3 protein. The sample yields about 23,000 distinct CDR3 sequences, around 8.8% seen once. What was sequenced was central memory CD8+ T cells from blood. All receptors derive from a human donor in good health. Both conserved end residues are part of each CDR3. The order of the fields is clone size, V gene, J gene, D gene, CDR3 DNA, CDR3 protein. The D gene is left open where the match is weak. Some rows have no size entry. The others give once, few or many, or a class for an expanded clone.

.,TRBV6-2/TRBV6-3,TRBJ2-1,TRBD2,TGTGCCAGCACCCGTAACCTAGCGGATATAGAATCTGAGCAGTTCTTC,CASTRNLADIESEQFF
.,TRBV11-2,TRBJ1-1,TRBD1,TGTGCCAGCAGCCCGGGGACAGGGAAGTCGACTGAAGCTTTCTTT,CASSPGTGKSTEAFF
few,TRBV5-1,TRBJ2-7,.,TGCGCCAGCAGCCTACCGGGGGACCACCCCTCCTACGAGCAGTACTTC,CASSLPGDHPSYEQYF
.,TRBV7-6,TRBJ2-7,.,TGTGCCAGCAGCTTAGCAGGGCGCTTAGAGGACGAGCAGTACTTC,CASSLAGRLEDEQYF
.,TRBV12-3/TRBV12-4,TRBJ2-1,TRBD2,TGTGCCAGCAGTTTTGGGGGGCGGGAGGGCCTCAATGAGCAGTTCTTC,CASSFGGREGLNEQFF
many,TRBV6-5,TRBJ2-1,.,TGTGCCAGCAGTTACTCGGGCAGTAGCTCCTACAATGAGCAGTTCTTC,CASSYSGSSSYNEQFF
many,TRBV4-1,TRBJ2-1,.,TGCGCCAGCAGCCAAGATTTAGACCTCGCCTACAATGAGCAGTTCTTC,CASSQDLDLAYNEQFF
many,TRBV20-1,TRBJ2-5,.,TGCAGTGCTAGAGGATTTGACAGTAAAGAGACCCAGTACTTC,CSARGFDSKETQYF
once,TRBV29-1,TRBJ2-3,.,TGCAGCGCCGGGCGACACCGCACAGATACGCAGTATTTT,CSAGRHRTDTQYF
.,TRBV12-3/TRBV12-4,TRBJ2-7,.,TGTGCCAGCAGTATAGGGTTGGAGCAGTACTTC,CASSIGLEQYF
few,TRBV15,TRBJ1-3,.,TGTGCCACCAGCATTGGACACGACTCTGGAAACACCATATATTTT,CATSIGHDSGNTIYF
many,TRBV6-4,TRBJ1-1,.,TGTGCCAGCAGTGAGAATGAGGGGACTGAAGCTTTCTTT,CASSENEGTEAFF
few,TRBV10-3,TRBJ2-1,.,TGTGCCATCAGTGTTGGGACCTCGCGGGTCAATGAGCAGTTCTTC,CAISVGTSRVNEQFF
many,TRBV28,TRBJ2-3,.,TGTGCCAGCAGCCAACAGTTTAATGGGGATGTCGATACGCAGTATTTT,CASSQQFNGDVDTQYF
medium-sized,TRBV6-1,TRBJ1-4,.,TGTGCCAGCAGTGAAGGTCAGGGGAATGAAAAACTGTTTTTT,CASSEGQGNEKLFF
.,TRBV5-1,TRBJ1-2,.,TGCGCCAGCAGCTTGAGGAGGCCAGGGTCTGACTATGGCTACACCTTC,CASSLRRPGSDYGYTF
.,TRBV29-1,TRBJ1-2,TRBD1,TGCAGCGTTGGGCCCAACGACAGGGACTATGGCTACACCTTC,CSVGPNDRDYGYTF
many,TRBV6-1,TRBJ1-5,.,TGTGCCACCACTATCGGGGAGACGGGGCCCCAGCATTTT,CATTIGETGPQHF
.,TRBV12-3/TRBV12-4,TRBJ2-7,.,TGTGCCAGCAGTTCTACAGGGTACGACGAGCAGTACTTC,CASSSTGYDEQYF
.,TRBV6-1,TRBJ2-1,TRBD2,TGTGCCAGCAGTGAATCTAGCGGGAGTAATGAGCAGTTCTTC,CASSESSGSNEQFF
many,TRBV7-3,TRBJ1-2,.,TGTGCCAGCAGCTTAAACTCAGGTTCTGGTGGCTACACCTTC,CASSLNSGSGGYTF
few,TRBV6-5,TRBJ1-2,.,TGTGCCAGCGGGGTTGCCGACTATGGCTACACCTTC,CASGVADYGYTF
.,TRBV12-3/TRBV12-4,TRBJ2-5,TRBD1,TGTGCCAGCGGGGACAGGGGGAAGACCCAGTACTTC,CASGDRGKTQYF
many,TRBV19,TRBJ2-5,.,TGTGCCAGTAGTAGAGGGCTCCGTGCGAAGACCCAGTACTTC,CASSRGLRAKTQYF
few,TRBV27,TRBJ2-7,TRBD1,TGTGCAAGCAGACAGGGGATTTCCTACGAGCAGTACTTC,CASRQGISYEQYF
many,TRBV7-7,TRBJ2-7,TRBD1,TGTGCTAGCAGCTCCGGGACAGGGCTCTCCTACGAGCAGTACTTC,CASSSGTGLSYEQYF
.,TRBV6-1,TRBJ2-7,.,TGTGCCAGCAGTGAAGCGGGAGGATACGGGGCAACGATAAAGGACGAGCAGTACTTC,CASSEAGGYGATIKDEQYF
many,TRBV6-5,TRBJ2-2,TRBD1,TGTGCCAGCAGTTTGTCCAGGGGGAGTGTATCCGGGGAGCTGTTTTTT,CASSLSRGSVSGELFF
.,TRBV20-1,TRBJ2-1,TRBD2,TGCAGTGCCAGGACTAGCGGGAGAGAGTCCTACAATGAGCAGTTCTTC,CSARTSGRESYNEQFF
few,TRBV7-3,TRBJ2-2,.,TGTGCCAGCAGCTTTACACGCCGGGGAACACAACATGCCGGGGAGCTGTTTTTT,CASSFTRRGTQHAGELFF
.,TRBV12-3/TRBV12-4,TRBJ2-7,TRBD2,TGTGCCAGCAGTTTCTGGCGGGAGGGGTCCTACGAGCAGTACTTC,CASSFWREGSYEQYF
few,TRBV2,TRBJ2-1,.,TGTGCCAGCAACGGACGGGGCCGCTCCTACAATGAGCAGTTCTTC,CASNGRGRSYNEQFF
few,TRBV12-3/TRBV12-4,TRBJ1-5,.,TGTGCCAGCAGTTTAGCTGGGCTTCAGCCCCAGCATTTT,CASSLAGLQPQHF
many,TRBV20-1,TRBJ1-1,TRBD1,TGCAGTGCTAGAGATATGGACAGGGGAGGGAACACTGAAGCTTTCTTT,CSARDMDRGGNTEAFF
few,TRBV10-1,TRBJ2-5,TRBD2,TGCGCCAGCAGTGAGTCTCTAGCGGGAGAAGAGACCCAGTACTTC,CASSESLAGEETQYF
.,TRBV28,TRBJ1-1,.,TGTGCCAGCAGTTTTTGGGGCGTCACTGAAGCTTTCTTT,CASSFWGVTEAFF
few,TRBV11-2,TRBJ2-1,TRBD2,TGTGCCAGCAGCGACGGGACTAGCGGGAGCTCCTACAATGAGCAGTTCTTC,CASSDGTSGSSYNEQFF
many,TRBV11-2,TRBJ1-2,TRBD1,TGTGCCAGCAGCAAGGACAGGGATAGCTACACCTTC,CASSKDRDSYTF
many,TRBV5-1,TRBJ1-6,TRBD1,TGCGCCAGCAGCTACACCTGGACAGGGGTGGGTAGTGGTTCACCCCTCCACTTT,CASSYTWTGVGSGSPLHF
many,TRBV20-1,TRBJ2-7,.,TGCAGTGCTTTTGGACCCCGAGCCGCCTACGAGCAGTACTTC,CSAFGPRAAYEQYF
.,TRBV28,TRBJ1-5,.,TGTGCCAGCAGTTTATCGGTTAGGGGACAGCCCCAGCATTTT,CASSLSVRGQPQHF
few,TRBV12-3/TRBV12-4,TRBJ2-1,TRBD2,TGTGCCAGCAGTCCCCCCCTAGCGGGAGTCATTGAGCAGTTCTTC,CASSPPLAGVIEQFF